These T cell receptor beta chains were read from a single sample in a study of cytomegalovirus exposure and HLA in healthy donors. The repertoire was sequenced with immunoSEQ multiplex PCR; TCRdb's copy has only in-frame clones and lacks some. Of about 140,000 clones listed, 55% to 75% are singletons. Sequencing was carried out using PBMCs. All receptors come from a man aged 45-60 years in good health and CMV-seropositive. Both conserved end residues are part of each CDR3. Fields, in order: V gene, D gene, J gene, clone size, CDR3 DNA, CDR3 protein. A D gene is named only where the DNA matches it firmly. The size of a clone is reported for some rows only, either as once, few or many, or as a class for expanded clones.

V gene: TRBV5-6; D gene: .; J gene: TRBJ2-7; clone size: .; CDR3 DNA: TGTGCCAGCAGCTTGGGAGGCGAGCAGTACTTC; CDR3 protein: CASSLGGEQYF
V gene: TRBV28; D gene: .; J gene: TRBJ1-1; clone size: .; CDR3 DNA: TGTGCCAGCAGTCTCGTGAACACTGAAGCTTTCTTT; CDR3 protein: CASSLVNTEAFF
V gene: TRBV4-3; D gene: TRBD1; J gene: TRBJ1-1; clone size: few; CDR3 DNA: TGCGCCAGCAGCTTCACCGGGACAGGGGACACTGAAGCTTTCTTT; CDR3 protein: CASSFTGTGDTEAFF
V gene: TRBV5-8; D gene: TRBD1; J gene: TRBJ2-7; clone size: .; CDR3 DNA: TGTGCCAGCAGCGCCCCTGGGACAGGTCCTAAGGAGGACGAGCAGTACTTC; CDR3 protein: CASSAPGTGPKEDEQYF
V gene: TRBV18; D gene: .; J gene: TRBJ2-4; clone size: few; CDR3 DNA: TGTGCCAGCTCACCGCGACTGACCTTCTCGCAGCAGAAAAACATTCAGTACTTC; CDR3 protein: CASSPRLTFSQQKNIQYF
V gene: TRBV19; D gene: .; J gene: TRBJ1-2; clone size: .; CDR3 DNA: TGTGCCAGTAGTTCGCAGGAAGGGGGTAACTATGGCTACACCTTC; CDR3 protein: CASSSQEGGNYGYTF
V gene: TRBV6-6; D gene: TRBD1; J gene: TRBJ1-1; clone size: .; CDR3 DNA: TGTGCCAGCAGTTACCAGGAAGGGGGCAACACTGAAGCTTTCTTT; CDR3 protein: CASSYQEGGNTEAFF
V gene: TRBV5-4; D gene: .; J gene: TRBJ1-2; clone size: .; CDR3 DNA: TGTGCCAGCAGCCCGAGGACAGCCTATGGCTACACCTTC; CDR3 protein: CASSPRTAYGYTF
V gene: TRBV9; D gene: .; J gene: TRBJ2-3; clone size: .; CDR3 DNA: TGTGCCAGCAGCGTAGCAGGCGCGGATACGCAGTATTTT; CDR3 protein: CASSVAGADTQYF
V gene: TRBV28; D gene: .; J gene: TRBJ2-4; clone size: .; CDR3 DNA: TGTGCCAGCGACTCTAGGAGGTTAGCCAAAAACATTCAGTACTTC; CDR3 protein: CASDSRRLAKNIQYF
V gene: TRBV7-9; D gene: TRBD1; J gene: TRBJ2-7; clone size: .; CDR3 DNA: TGTGCCAGCAGCCCCGTTGGACAGGGGGCTTCCTACGAGCAGTACTTC; CDR3 protein: CASSPVGQGASYEQYF